A single sample is the source of the 15 T cell receptor beta chains below, sequenced in a study of blood T cell repertoires in COVID-19. The data were produced by immunoSEQ multiplex PCR, yet TCRdb's version contains in-frame clones alone and is incomplete. Of 25,000 to 35,000 clones in the sample, around 82% are singletons; the top ten hold about 1.7%. The source material was peripheral blood. All receptors derive from a man at least 80 years old with active or convalescent COVID-19.

This chain uses TRBV19 with TRBJ1-5, with D possibly matching TRBD1 (6 bases). The ends were cut back, 10 bases at V and 5 bases at J, with 12 bases in the middle. This CDR3 contains 12 residues. Germline CDR1 reads LNHDA; CDR2 reads SQIVND (reference sequence). The CDR3 DNA is TGTGCCATAGGGACACAGGATCAGCCCCAGCATTTT. Translated, it gives CAIGTQDQPQHF.

This chain uses TRBV28 with TRBJ2-4; the match to TRBD1 covers 7 bases. The CDR3 has 15 residues. CDR1 is MDHEN, CDR2 SYDVKM, per germline. After removal of 6 bases from V and 3 bases from J, the junction contained 8 bases not matched to a gene. The CDR3 region is CASSLDRVSKNIQYF. In nucleotides, the CDR3 is TGTGCCAGCAGCCTCGACAGGGTGAGCAAAAACATTCAGTACTTC.

CDR3 nucleotides: TGTGCCATCAGGACGGGACAGTTGAACACTGAAGCTTTCTTT. It translates to CAIRTGQLNTEAFF. The chain has TRBV10-3 and TRBJ1-1; 7 positions agree with TRBD1. From germline, CDR1 is ENHRY and CDR2 SYGVKD. CDR3 length: 14 residues. V trimming: 6 bases; J trimming: 0 bases; junction bases outside the gene matches: 4.

The chain is built from TRBV2 and TRBJ1-5, with 8 nucleotides matching TRBD1. The germline V gene encodes CDR1 SNHLY and CDR2 FYNNEI. Trimming cost V 4 bases and J 4 bases; bases outside gene matches: 6. The CDR3 loop spans 15 amino acids. CDR3 DNA: TGTGCCAGCAGTGGACAGGGGATGAGGAATCAGCCCCAGCATTTT. Translating it yields CASSGQGMRNQPQHF. Full variable domain (missing parts from reference TRBV2 and TRBJ1-5): EPEVTQTPSHQVTQMGQEVILRCVPISNHLYFYWYRQILGQKVEFLVSFYNNEISEKSEIFDDQFSVERPDGSNFTLKIRSTKLEDSAMYFCASSGQGMRNQPQHFGDGTRLSIL.

The chain employs TRBV18 and TRBJ1-3; D unclear. CDR1 and CDR2 from the germline V gene are KGHSH and LQKENI. Trimming removed 7 bases at V and 0 bases at J, with 7 bases between. The CDR3 totals 13 residues. CDR3 amino acids: CASLTISGNTIYF. As DNA, the CDR3 is TGTGCCAGCTTGACAATCTCTGGAAACACCATATATTTT. The complete variable domain, with remaining parts taken from reference TRBV18 and TRBJ1-3, reads NAGVMQNPRHLVRRRGQEARLRCSPMKGHSHVYWYRQLPEEGLKFMVYLQKENIIDESGMPKERFSAEFPKEGPSILRIQQVVRGDSAAYFCASLTISGNTIYFGEGSWLTVV.

There are a few counts of this clone. Here the CDR3 DNA reads TGCGCCAGCAGCTCTGGGGGGAGGGAGACAAACTACGAGCAGTACTTC. Its protein product is CASSSGGRETNYEQYF. The chain has TRBV5-1 and TRBJ2-7; 7 bases are a match to TRBD2. The germline CDR1 and CDR2 sequences are SGHRS and YFSETQ. The trim removed 3 bases at V and 3 bases at J, leaving 12 bases unmatched. The CDR3 covers 16 residues.

The chain has TRBV7-8 and TRBJ2-7; 8 nucleotides match TRBD1. Germline V lookup: CDR1 SGHVS, CDR2 FQNEAQ. CDR3 length equals 15 residues. Trimming took 4 bases from V and 2 from J; bases not matched to a gene: 7. CDR3 coding DNA: TGTGCCAGCAGCTCCCAGACAGGGGCCCCCTACGAGCAGTACTTC. This translates into CASSSQTGAPYEQYF.

This clone was detected a few times. The V and J genes are TRBV10-2 and TRBJ2-3, with D possibly TRBD1 on 6 matching bases. The CDR3 runs 14 residues. V was clipped by 6 bases and J by 3 bases, with 13 bases between them. Germline V gives CDR1 WSHSY, CDR2 SAAADI. As DNA, the CDR3 is TGCGCCAGCAGACGGAACAGGGTTACAGATACGCAGTATTTT. It is translated as CASRRNRVTDTQYF.

The chain joins TRBV7-2 to TRBJ1-1; the D gene is possibly TRBD1 (6 bases). The CDR3 contains 16 residues. Germline CDR1 is SGHTA and CDR2 is FQGNSA. V was cut by 3 bases and J by 5 bases, with 19 bases left in between. The CDR3 reads CASSLGTLRRGTEAFF. CDR3 DNA sequence: TGTGCCAGCAGCTTGGGGACACTACGTCGAGGGACTGAAGCTTTCTTT.

The gene calls are TRBV4-1 and TRBJ1-4; no clear D gene. There are 14 residues in the CDR3. Germline CDR1 reads MGHRA; CDR2 reads YSYEKL. The V gene lost 4 bases and the J gene lost 4 bases, with 10 bases spanning the gap. CDR3 protein: CASSRRENNEKLFF. The CDR3 bases are TGCGCCAGCAGCCGCCGGGAGAATAATGAAAAACTGTTTTTT.

The V gene is TRBV5-1, the J gene TRBJ2-1, with 8 bases fitting TRBD2. V dropped 5 bases and J dropped 0; count of bases not matched to a gene: 7. Germline-derived CDR1 and CDR2 are SGHRS and YFSETQ. The CDR3 has 16 residues. This CDR3 is CASRPGLESSYNEQFF. Here the CDR3 DNA reads TGCGCCAGCAGACCGGGACTAGAAAGCTCCTACAATGAGCAGTTCTTC.

The chain is built from TRBV2 and TRBJ1-1; maybe TRBD1 (6 bases). CDR3 length equals 13 residues. The germline CDR1 and CDR2 sequences are SNHLY and FYNNEI. Trimming took 6 bases from V and 3 from J, leaving 11 bases between them. The CDR3 is CASRRGGDTEAFF. CDR3 coding DNA: TGTGCCAGCAGGAGGGGGGGGGACACTGAAGCTTTCTTT.

The chain recombines TRBV6-2 or TRBV6-3 with TRBJ2-3, with 11 bases identical to TRBD2. With V trimmed by 5 bases and J by 3 bases, 13 bases remained unmatched. The CDR3 is 18 residues long. Germline lookup yields CDR1 MNHEY and CDR2 SVGEGT. As DNA, the CDR3 is TGTGCCAGCAGTCCCCCCCCTGGACTAGCGGGCTCTACAGATACGCAGTATTTT. Its protein product is CASSPPPGLAGSTDTQYF.

The chain combines TRBV6-6 with TRBJ2-5, with 10 bases lining up with TRBD2. Per germline, CDR1 MNHNY and CDR2 SVGAGI (reference sequence). The CDR3 runs 14 residues. J was trimmed by 5 bases and V by 8 bases; bases with no gene match: 8. The CDR3, as DNA: TGTGCCAGCCTAGCGGGGGCCCGGGGGGAGACCCAGTACTTC. Translated: CASLAGARGETQYF.

This chain uses TRBV5-1 with TRBJ1-2, with 7 bases matching TRBD1. This CDR3 spans 13 amino acids. Germline CDR1 reads SGHRS; CDR2 reads YFSETQ. With V trimmed by 4 bases and J by 4 bases, 4 bases remained unmatched. The CDR3 DNA reads as TGCGCCAGCAGCCCAGGGACAGTCTATGGCTACACCTTC. Translated: CASSPGTVYGYTF.